These T cell receptor beta chains were read from a single sample in a study of CD8+ T cells in alopecia areata. Profiled with immunoSEQ multiplex PCR; TCRdb holds only in-frame clones, not every one. The repertoire includes about 200,000 clones, more than 45% of them detected once, and around 0.46% sits in the top ten. The material was CD4+ T cells sorted from blood, obtained at week 0. These receptors were taken from a human donor with alopecia areata. CDR3s include the opening cysteine and the closing phenylalanine or tryptophan. Fields, in order: J gene, V gene, CDR3 length, clone size, D gene, CDR3 protein, CDR3 DNA. The D gene is left open where the match is weak. The size of a clone is reported for some rows only, either as once, few or many, or as a class for expanded clones.

j_call: TRBJ1-2; v_call: TRBV5-1; cdr3_length: 14; clone_size: few; d_call: -; cdr3_aa: CASSPTRDWYGYTF; cdr3_nt: TGCGCCAGCAGCCCGACCAGGGATTGGTATGGCTACACCTTC
j_call: TRBJ1-6; v_call: TRBV25-1; cdr3_length: 16; clone_size: -; d_call: TRBD1; cdr3_aa: CASSALLGQLNSPLHF; cdr3_nt: TGTGCCAGCAGTGCCCTGCTGGGACAGCTTAATTCACCCCTCCACTTT
j_call: TRBJ1-2; v_call: TRBV6-5; cdr3_length: 15; clone_size: -; d_call: TRBD1; cdr3_aa: CASSYYRDRDYGYTF; cdr3_nt: TGTGCCAGCAGTTATTACCGGGACAGAGATTATGGCTACACCTTC
j_call: TRBJ1-2; v_call: TRBV5-4; cdr3_length: 15; clone_size: -; d_call: TRBD1; cdr3_aa: CASSLVTGGIYGYTF; cdr3_nt: TGTGCCAGCAGCTTGGTGACAGGGGGCATCTATGGCTACACCTTC
j_call: TRBJ1-2; v_call: TRBV6-1; cdr3_length: 13; clone_size: -; d_call: TRBD1; cdr3_aa: CASNSDRGYGYTF; cdr3_nt: TGTGCCAGCAATTCGGACAGGGGTTATGGCTACACCTTC
j_call: TRBJ2-3; v_call: TRBV29-1; cdr3_length: 14; clone_size: -; d_call: TRBD2; cdr3_aa: CSVGERGGTDTQYF; cdr3_nt: TGCAGCGTTGGGGAGCGGGGGGGCACAGATACGCAGTATTTT
j_call: TRBJ1-4; v_call: TRBV18; cdr3_length: 14; clone_size: few; d_call: -; cdr3_aa: CASSPTAAEGKLFF; cdr3_nt: TGTGCCAGCTCACCCACCGCCGCGGAGGGGAAACTGTTTTTT
j_call: TRBJ2-1; v_call: TRBV5-1; cdr3_length: 12; clone_size: -; d_call: -; cdr3_aa: CASSLSLGEQFF; cdr3_nt: TGCGCCAGCAGCCTTAGCCTCGGTGAGCAGTTCTTC
j_call: TRBJ1-2; v_call: TRBV29-1; cdr3_length: 13; clone_size: -; d_call: TRBD1; cdr3_aa: CSVAAGQNYGYTF; cdr3_nt: TGCAGCGTTGCCGCGGGACAGAACTATGGCTACACCTTC
j_call: TRBJ1-1; v_call: TRBV6-5; cdr3_length: 13; clone_size: -; d_call: TRBD1; cdr3_aa: CASRYRGHTEAFF; cdr3_nt: TGTGCCAGCAGGTACAGGGGTCACACTGAAGCTTTCTTT
j_call: TRBJ2-5; v_call: TRBV14; cdr3_length: 15; clone_size: -; d_call: -; cdr3_aa: CASSLSVEYQETQYF; cdr3_nt: TGTGCCAGCAGCCTGTCCGTCGAGTACCAAGAGACCCAGTACTTC
j_call: TRBJ1-1; v_call: TRBV5-1; cdr3_length: 13; clone_size: -; d_call: -; cdr3_aa: CASTKQGRTEAFF; cdr3_nt: TGCGCCAGCACCAAACAGGGAAGGACTGAAGCTTTCTTT
j_call: TRBJ1-5; v_call: TRBV30; cdr3_length: 14; clone_size: -; d_call: -; cdr3_aa: CAWRGSLSNQPQHF; cdr3_nt: TGTGCCTGGCGAGGATCCCTTAGCAATCAGCCCCAGCATTTT
j_call: TRBJ2-5; v_call: TRBV9; cdr3_length: 13; clone_size: -; d_call: -; cdr3_aa: CASALGPEGAQYF; cdr3_nt: TGTGCCAGCGCATTAGGCCCAGAGGGGGCCCAGTACTTC
j_call: TRBJ2-6; v_call: TRBV30; cdr3_length: 12; clone_size: -; d_call: -; cdr3_aa: CACTSGANVLTF; cdr3_nt: TGTGCCTGCACCTCTGGGGCCAACGTCCTGACTTTC
j_call: TRBJ1-5; v_call: TRBV29-1; cdr3_length: 14; clone_size: few; d_call: -; cdr3_aa: CSVGNRDSNQPQHF; cdr3_nt: TGCAGCGTGGGAAACAGGGATAGCAATCAGCCCCAGCATTTT
j_call: TRBJ2-3; v_call: TRBV5-1; cdr3_length: 13; clone_size: few; d_call: -; cdr3_aa: CASSLEVPDTQYF; cdr3_nt: TGCGCCAGCAGCTTGGAAGTCCCAGATACGCAGTATTTT
j_call: TRBJ1-1; v_call: TRBV30; cdr3_length: 13; clone_size: -; d_call: -; cdr3_aa: CAWISQPNTEAFF; cdr3_nt: TGTGCCTGGATATCGCAGCCTAACACTGAAGCTTTCTTT
j_call: TRBJ2-5; v_call: TRBV28; cdr3_length: 12; clone_size: -; d_call: TRBD2; cdr3_aa: CASSSQWEGQYF; cdr3_nt: TGTGCCAGCAGCTCCCAGTGGGAGGGCCAGTACTTC
j_call: TRBJ2-2; v_call: TRBV29-1; cdr3_length: 10; clone_size: -; d_call: -; cdr3_aa: CSVLTGELFF; cdr3_nt: TGCAGCGTTCTCACCGGGGAGCTGTTTTTT
j_call: TRBJ2-7; v_call: TRBV6-5; cdr3_length: 13; clone_size: -; d_call: TRBD1; cdr3_aa: CASSLGTVYEQYF; cdr3_nt: TGTGCCAGCAGCCTTGGGACAGTCTACGAGCAGTACTTC
j_call: TRBJ2-1; v_call: TRBV4-1; cdr3_length: 17; clone_size: -; d_call: TRBD2; cdr3_aa: CASSQGLAGGPYNEQFF; cdr3_nt: TGCGCCAGCAGCCAGGGACTAGCGGGAGGACCCTACAATGAGCAGTTCTTC
j_call: TRBJ1-2; v_call: TRBV30; cdr3_length: 11; clone_size: -; d_call: -; cdr3_aa: CAWSVLTGYTF; cdr3_nt: TGTGCCTGGAGTGTATTGACTGGCTACACCTTC
j_call: TRBJ1-2; v_call: TRBV6-1; cdr3_length: 16; clone_size: -; d_call: -; cdr3_aa: CASREGTHRGYYGYTF; cdr3_nt: TGTGCCAGCAGAGAAGGGACCCATCGGGGGTACTATGGCTACACCTTC
j_call: TRBJ1-2; v_call: TRBV6-5; cdr3_length: 14; clone_size: few; d_call: TRBD1; cdr3_aa: CASSYGTDIYGYTF; cdr3_nt: TGTGCCAGCAGTTACGGGACAGACATCTATGGCTACACCTTC
j_call: TRBJ1-2; v_call: TRBV19; cdr3_length: 16; clone_size: -; d_call: -; cdr3_aa: CASSIVGLPGVGGYTF; cdr3_nt: TGTGCCAGTAGTATAGTAGGACTCCCGGGGGTAGGCGGCTACACCTTC
j_call: TRBJ2-1; v_call: TRBV7-2; cdr3_length: 13; clone_size: few; d_call: -; cdr3_aa: CASSPYFSWDDVF; cdr3_nt: TGTGCCAGCAGCCCCTACTTCTCCTGGGACGACGTCTTC
j_call: TRBJ2-1; v_call: TRBV9; cdr3_length: 11; clone_size: few; d_call: -; cdr3_aa: CASSLYNEQFF; cdr3_nt: TGTGCCAGCAGCCTCTACAATGAGCAGTTCTTC
j_call: TRBJ2-4; v_call: TRBV4-1; cdr3_length: 21; clone_size: -; d_call: TRBD1; cdr3_aa: CASSQEDQSDRGRRAKNIQYF; cdr3_nt: TGCGCCAGCAGCCAAGAAGATCAAAGTGACAGGGGGCGACGGGCCAAAAACATTCAGTACTTC
j_call: TRBJ1-5; v_call: TRBV6-6; cdr3_length: 14; clone_size: few; d_call: -; cdr3_aa: CASSYSGLNQPQHF; cdr3_nt: TGTGCCAGCAGTTACTCCGGGTTAAATCAGCCCCAGCATTTT
j_call: TRBJ2-1; v_call: TRBV9; cdr3_length: 12; clone_size: -; d_call: -; cdr3_aa: CASSVGWDEQFF; cdr3_nt: TGTGCCAGCAGCGTAGGATGGGATGAGCAGTTCTTC
j_call: TRBJ1-1; v_call: TRBV29-1; cdr3_length: 13; clone_size: few; d_call: -; cdr3_aa: CSVEEIRNTEAFF; cdr3_nt: TGCAGCGTTGAAGAGATTAGGAACACTGAAGCTTTCTTT
j_call: TRBJ1-5; v_call: TRBV13; cdr3_length: 15; clone_size: -; d_call: -; cdr3_aa: CASSLSQGKGQPQHF; cdr3_nt: TGTGCCAGCAGCTTGTCCCAGGGGAAGGGGCAGCCCCAGCATTTT
j_call: TRBJ2-3; v_call: TRBV5-1; cdr3_length: 14; clone_size: -; d_call: -; cdr3_aa: CASSLAGHTDTQYF; cdr3_nt: TGCGCCAGCAGCTTGGCTGGACACACAGATACGCAGTATTTT
j_call: TRBJ2-7; v_call: TRBV7-9; cdr3_length: 14; clone_size: few; d_call: -; cdr3_aa: CASSLGQGGPREDF; cdr3_nt: TGTGCCAGCAGCTTAGGACAGGGAGGACCCAGAGAGGACTTC
j_call: TRBJ2-6; v_call: TRBV5-1; cdr3_length: 14; clone_size: -; d_call: -; cdr3_aa: CASSLGAGANVLTF; cdr3_nt: TGCGCCAGCAGCTTGGGGGCTGGGGCCAACGTCCTGACTTTC
j_call: TRBJ1-2; v_call: TRBV30; cdr3_length: 13; clone_size: few; d_call: -; cdr3_aa: CAWTLGVNYGYTF; cdr3_nt: TGTGCCTGGACCCTGGGGGTTAACTATGGCTACACCTTC
j_call: TRBJ1-6; v_call: TRBV6-5; cdr3_length: 14; clone_size: -; d_call: TRBD1; cdr3_aa: CASRRTGDNSPLHF; cdr3_nt: TGTGCCAGCAGAAGAACAGGGGATAATTCACCCCTCCACTTT
j_call: TRBJ1-5; v_call: TRBV30; cdr3_length: 16; clone_size: few; d_call: -; cdr3_aa: CAWSVRGGLGGQPQHF; cdr3_nt: TGTGCCTGGAGTGTACGAGGCGGATTAGGGGGTCAGCCCCAGCATTTT
j_call: TRBJ2-3; v_call: TRBV29-1; cdr3_length: 13; clone_size: few; d_call: TRBD2; cdr3_aa: CSVEGGFTDTQYF; cdr3_nt: TGCAGCGTTGAGGGGGGGTTCACAGATACGCAGTATTTT